The sequence of this TCR beta chain was determined in a study of blood T cell repertoires in COVID-19. Overall study context: Some COVID-19 samples were acute and others convalescent; all came from the United States, Italy and Spain. Sample material is recorded as cDNA or gDNA derived from T cells, B-cell-depleted T cells, or PBMCs.

Authors' data handling: Reference gene primers were amplified, and this amplification served to estimate nucleated cell counts. Here immunoSEQ multiplex PCR was the method, and the copy in TCRdb shows in-frame clones only, minus some. The D gene and trimming were derived from the DNA, and the V and J assignments and clone size from that table. The sample consists of approximately 58,000 clones, 80% to 90% of them appearing once. Germline loops: CDR1 MNHEY, CDR2 SMNVEV (reference sequence). The length of the CDR3 is 16 residues. J was trimmed by 2 bases and V by 5 bases; bases with no gene match: 9. The chain has TRBV27 and TRBJ1-5, with 7 positions matching TRBD1. The sequence derives from a man in his sixties with COVID-19, enrolled during active disease. Sequencing was performed on peripheral blood. The CDR3 sequence: CASSLQGRYGNQPQHF. Written as DNA, the CDR3 is TGTGCCAGCAGTCTACAGGGGAGATACGGCAATCAGCCCCAGCATTTT.